This TCR beta chain comes out of a study of blood T cell repertoires in COVID-19. In the study overall: T cells, B-cell-depleted T cells, or PBMCs supplied cDNA or gDNA.

Profiled with immunoSEQ multiplex PCR; TCRdb holds only in-frame clones, not every one. The table has 100,000 to 150,000 clones, approximately 80% seen once. Sequencing used peripheral blood. This receptor was identified in a woman aged 60-70 years with acute or convalescent COVID-19.

CDR3 region: CASRIMTGNVGTEAFF. As DNA, the CDR3 is TGTGCCAGTAGGATTATGACAGGGAATGTAGGAACTGAAGCTTTCTTT. This chain uses TRBV19 with TRBJ1-1, with 7 bases that match TRBD1. This CDR3 spans 16 amino acids. The junction had 15 bases not matched to a gene; V was cut back by 6 bases and J by 5 bases. In germline, CDR1 is LNHDA, CDR2 SQIVND (reference sequence).